The clone carrying this TCR beta chain appeared many times. The antigen is undetermined. TCRdb called the multiplex PCR reads again in MiXCR, with one record for every CDR3 protein. The sample has about 180,000 distinct CDR3 sequences, roughly 30% seen once. Axillary draining lymph nodes of breast cancer patients supplied the node samples. The data were obtained in a study of breast tumors, draining lymph nodes, adjacent tissues. General observations from the study: Tumor T cell lymph node origin was a supported hypothesis, not proven. The data were judged consistent with most tumor T cells coming from lymph node and expanding in tumor. Compared with lymph nodes, tumors were less diverse; compared with nontumor tissue, more. Luminal-like breast cancer showed significantly higher tumor–nontumor repertoire similarity than basal-like.

CDR3 length equals 16 residues. The junction had 12 bases not matched to a gene; V was cut back by 6 bases and J by 3 bases. Input material: axillary lymph node tissue. This chain connects TRBV12-3 or TRBV12-4 to TRBJ1-2; TRBD1 matches 8 bases. The TCR was taken from a female donor with breast cancer. Some clones in this sample may be carry-over from other donors' samples. The CDR3: CASSSIRDRRDYGYTF. CDR3 coding DNA: TGTGCCAGCAGCTCAATTCGGGACAGGAGGGACTATGGCTACACCTTC.